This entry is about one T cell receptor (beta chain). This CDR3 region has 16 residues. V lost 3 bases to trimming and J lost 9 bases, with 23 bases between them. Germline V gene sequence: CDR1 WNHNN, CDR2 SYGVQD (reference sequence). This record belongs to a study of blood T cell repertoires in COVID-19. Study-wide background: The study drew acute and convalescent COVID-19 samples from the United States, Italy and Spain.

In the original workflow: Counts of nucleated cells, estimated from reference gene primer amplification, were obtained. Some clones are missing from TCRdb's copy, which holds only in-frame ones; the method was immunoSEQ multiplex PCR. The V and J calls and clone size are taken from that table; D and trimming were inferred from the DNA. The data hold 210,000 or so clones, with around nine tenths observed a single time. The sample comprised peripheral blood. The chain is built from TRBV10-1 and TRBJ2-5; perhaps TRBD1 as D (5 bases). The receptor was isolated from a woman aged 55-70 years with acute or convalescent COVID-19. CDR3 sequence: CASSDPAGQSLGAQYF. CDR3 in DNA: TGCGCCAGCAGTGACCCTGCCGGCCAGTCCCTAGGGGCCCAGTACTTC.